The 18 T cell receptor beta chains presented below share a single source sample, sequenced in a study of OX40 agonist ivuxolimab in advanced cancers. Assay: immunoSEQ multiplex PCR; the TCRdb copy retains only in-frame clones and omits some. This table holds tens of thousands of clones, around 90% found once. The specimen comprised CD4+ or CD8+ T cells sorted from blood, sampled in a trial of the OX40 agonist ivuxolimab. The receptors come from an adult with an advanced solid tumor such as melanoma, head and neck, liver or kidney cancer.

The chain combines TRBV7-3 with TRBJ2-7; D gene uncertain. Germline V gene data show CDR1 as SGHTA and CDR2 as FQGTGA. The CDR3 covers 13 residues. Trimming shortened V by 4 bases and J by 6 bases, and 13 bases separated the two germline ends. CDR3 loop: CASSSSPAGEQYF. CDR3 in DNA: TGTGCCAGCAGCTCCAGCCCCGCAGGCGAGCAGTACTTC.

This rearrangement joins TRBV4-1 to TRBJ1-5; D gene ambiguous. The CDR3 length is 15 residues. Germline CDR1 and CDR2: MGHRA and YSYEKL. Trimming shortened V by 1 base and J by 0 bases, and 7 bases separated the two germline ends. The CDR3 coding sequence is TGCGCCAGCAGCCAAGTTGGGGTTAGCAATCAGCCCCAGCATTTT. This translates into CASSQVGVSNQPQHF.

The chain uses TRBV27 and TRBJ2-7; 10 bases align to TRBD2. The germline V gene has CDR1 MNHEY and CDR2 SMNVEV (reference sequence). V shed 1 base, J shed 2 bases, and the junction held 14 bases outside the gene matches. The CDR3 sequence is 19 residues long. The CDR3 DNA sequence: TGTGCCAGCAGTTTATGGGCCCGGATAGGGACTAGCGTTACCTACGAGCAGTACTTC. Translating it yields CASSLWARIGTSVTYEQYF.

This clone was detected only once. The chain uses TRBV9 and TRBJ2-7; 14 bases line up with TRBD2. Germline CDR1 and CDR2: SGDLS and YYNGEE. With V trimmed by 4 bases and J by 4 bases, 4 bases remained unmatched. The CDR3 totals 15 residues. The CDR3 coding sequence is TGTGCCAGCAGCATCGGGACTAGCGGGAGTTACGAGCAGTACTTC. This gives the protein CASSIGTSGSYEQYF.

This clone appeared once. CDR3 sequence: CASSPPLGGHYEQYF. The CDR3 bases are TGTGCCAGCAGCCCCCCTCTAGGGGGACACTACGAGCAGTACTTC. V gene TRBV7-3 combines with J gene TRBJ2-7, with a weak D call TRBD1 (6 bases). The V end was cut by 5 bases, the J end by 3 bases, with 17 bases between. The CDR3 covers 15 residues. Germline lookup yields CDR1 SGHTA and CDR2 FQGTGA.

V gene TRBV28 combines with J gene TRBJ2-7; either TRBD1 or TRBD2 may supply D (6 bases each). Germline loops: CDR1 MDHEN, CDR2 SYDVKM. The CDR3 sequence is 14 residues long. Trimming removed 7 bases at V and 7 bases at J, with 20 bases between. The CDR3 is CASTIRGQGKEQYF. DNA of the CDR3: TGTGCCAGCACCATACGGGGGCAGGGGAAAGAGCAGTACTTC.

The V gene is TRBV19, the J gene TRBJ2-1, with D possibly being TRBD2 (6 bases). Trimming left V 6 bases short and J 8 bases short, with 14 bases between. Per germline, CDR1 LNHDA and CDR2 SQIVND (reference sequence). CDR3 size: 13 residues. The CDR3 here is CASRRTSSDEQFF. CDR3 in DNA: TGTGCCAGTAGACGAACTAGCAGCGATGAGCAGTTCTTC. Supplemented by reference TRBV19 and TRBJ2-1, the full variable domain reads DGGITQSPKYLFRKEGQNVTLSCEQNLNHDAMYWYRQDPGQGLRLIYYSQIVNDFQKGDIAEGYSVSREKKESFPLTVTSAQKNPTAFYLCASRRTSSDEQFFGPGTRLTVL.

The chain has TRBV30 and TRBJ2-7; D not resolved. Germline CDR1 GTSNPN, CDR2 SVGIG (reference sequence). This CDR3 region has 14 residues. Between the trimmed V and J ends, which lost 3 bases and 6 bases, there was a span of 18 bases. The CDR3 coding sequence is TGTGCCTGGAGAGTGAAGACTCAAGGCTTCGAGCAGTACTTC. Its translation: CAWRVKTQGFEQYF.

This rearrangement joins TRBV28 to TRBJ2-6, with no clear D. This CDR3 has 15 amino acids. Trimming removed 3 bases from V and 1 base from J, with 7 bases in between. CDR1 and CDR2 (germline): MDHEN, SYDVKM. The CDR3 region has the DNA TGTGCCAGCAGTTTTGCGGATTCTGGGGCCAACGTCCTGACTTTC. Amino acid sequence: CASSFADSGANVLTF.

The genes are TRBV5-4 and TRBJ2-3; 7 nucleotides match TRBD2. With 5 bases clipped from V and 5 bases from J, the junction kept 8 bases outside the gene matches. This CDR3 spans 14 amino acids. CDR1 is SGHNT, CDR2 YYREEE, per germline (reference sequence). The CDR3 DNA reads TGTGCCAGCAGTTTCCGGCTAGCGGAAGATACGCAGTATTTT. Encoded protein: CASSFRLAEDTQYF.

J is TRBJ2-4 and V is TRBV27; no clear D gene. Trimming removed 10 bases from V and 3 bases from J, with 19 bases in between. Germline lookup yields CDR1 MNHEY and CDR2 SMNVEV (reference sequence). The CDR3 is made up of 15 amino acids. The CDR3: CATAMYGLDKNIQYF. The CDR3 DNA reads TGTGCCACCGCAATGTATGGGTTGGACAAAAACATTCAGTACTTC.

The gene calls are TRBV5-4 and TRBJ1-2; the D is unclear. Germline loops: CDR1 SGHNT, CDR2 YYREEE (reference sequence). The CDR3 consists of 14 residues. The germline V and J ends were trimmed by 1 base and 4 bases, with 11 bases remaining between them. Written as DNA, the CDR3 is TGTGCCAGCAGCTTGCCGGGAACCCTCTATGGCTACACCTTC. Its protein product is CASSLPGTLYGYTF. The whole variable domain, filled in from reference TRBV5-4 and TRBJ1-2, reads ETGVTQSPTHLIKTRGQQVTLRCSSQSGHNTVSWYQQALGQGPQFIFQYYREEENGRGNFPPRFSGLQFPNYSSELNVNALELDDSALYLCASSLPGTLYGYTFGSGTRLTVV.

The chain employs TRBV29-1 and TRBJ2-7; TRBD1 is a possible D gene (6 bases). From germline, CDR1 is SQVTM and CDR2 ANQGSEA. Trimming removed 5 bases from V and 3 bases from J, with 17 bases in between. The CDR3 extends over 14 amino acids. Here the CDR3 DNA reads TGCAGCGTTTTTGGGGGCAGTAAGATCTACGAGCAGTACTTC. It specifies CSVFGGSKIYEQYF.

The chain links TRBV27 to TRBJ2-7; D is uncertain. Germline lookup yields CDR1 MNHEY and CDR2 SMNVEV (reference sequence). The V gene lost 6 bases and the J gene lost 2 bases, with 5 bases spanning the gap. This CDR3 spans 11 amino acids. In DNA form, the CDR3 reads TGTGCCAGCAGACTTGCCTACGAGCAGTACTTC. It codes for CASRLAYEQYF.

The J gene is TRBJ2-1, the V gene TRBV27; TRBD2 matches 9 bases. This CDR3 has 15 residues. After removal of 5 bases from V and 10 bases from J, the junction contained 12 bases not matched to a gene. Germline values: CDR1 MNHEY, CDR2 SMNVEV (reference sequence). CDR3: CASSPFLAGVREQFF. The CDR3 nucleotides are TGTGCCAGCAGTCCCTTTTTAGCGGGAGTAAGGGAGCAGTTCTTC.

The rearrangement joins TRBV4-3 to TRBJ2-6; weak D call: TRBD2 (6 bases). Deletions cut 4 bases from V and 0 bases from J, with 19 bases between. The CDR3 has 19 residues. CDR1 and CDR2 from the germline V gene are LGHNA and YSLEER. CDR3 in amino acids: CASSPSTGLHLSGANVLTF. The CDR3 DNA is TGCGCCAGCAGCCCGAGCACGGGACTCCACCTCTCTGGGGCCAACGTCCTGACTTTC.

This clone has only one observation. The rearrangement uses TRBV19 and TRBJ2-7, with D possibly TRBD2 on 6 matching bases. This CDR3 comprises 13 residues. CDR1 and CDR2 (germline): LNHDA, SQIVND (reference sequence). Trimming removed 3 bases at V and 2 bases at J, with 8 bases between. The CDR3 is CASSIGGTYEQYF. CDR3 sequence (DNA): TGTGCCAGTAGTATCGGGGGTACCTACGAGCAGTACTTC.

This clone ranks as medium-sized. The chain links TRBV7-9 to TRBJ2-7; 12 bases match TRBD2. CDR1 is SEHNR and CDR2 is FQNEAQ in the germline V gene (reference sequence). J was trimmed by 3 bases and V by 4 bases; bases with no gene match: 16. CDR3 size: 19 residues. CDR3 in DNA: TGTGCCAGCAGCTCAGATCGGGCTAGCGGGAGGGCATTCCTCTACGAGCAGTACTTC. It is translated as CASSSDRASGRAFLYEQYF. Complete variable domain (other parts from reference TRBV7-9 and TRBJ2-7): DTGVSQNPRHKITKRGQNVTFRCDPISEHNRLYWYRQTLGQGPEFLTYFQNEAQLEKSRLLSDRFSAERPKGSFSTLEIQRTEQGDSAMYLCASSSDRASGRAFLYEQYFGPGTRLTVT.